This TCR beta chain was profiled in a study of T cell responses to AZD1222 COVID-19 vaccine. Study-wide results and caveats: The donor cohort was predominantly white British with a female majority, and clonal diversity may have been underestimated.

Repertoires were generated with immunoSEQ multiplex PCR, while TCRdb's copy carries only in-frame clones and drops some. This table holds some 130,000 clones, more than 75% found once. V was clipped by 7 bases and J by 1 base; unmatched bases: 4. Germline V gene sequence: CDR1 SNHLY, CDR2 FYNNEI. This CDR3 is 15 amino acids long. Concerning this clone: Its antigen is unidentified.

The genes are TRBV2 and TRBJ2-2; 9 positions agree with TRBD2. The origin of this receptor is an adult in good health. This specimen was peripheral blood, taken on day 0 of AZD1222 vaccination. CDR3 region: CASKLSGGNTGELFF. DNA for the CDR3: TGTGCCAGCAAACTTAGCGGGGGGAACACCGGGGAGCTGTTTTTT.